Presented here are 16 T cell receptor beta chains from one specimen sequenced in a study of blood T cells in healthy people across ages. Primed by a sample-barcoded 5' primer and a J-beta primer mix, a second PCR proceeded for about 6 to 12 cycles. TCRdb reanalysed the 5' RACE reads using MiXCR and keeps one entry per CDR3 protein. In the table there are 1.5 million to 2 million distinct CDR3 sequences, about two fifths of which are singletons. Input material: blood. All receptors come from a human donor in good health.

The chain couples TRBV20-1 to TRBJ1-1; 10 bases fit TRBD1. Losses at the gene ends were 7 bases for V and 8 bases for J; bases not matched to a gene: 10. There are 13 residues in the CDR3. Germline loops: CDR1 DFQATT, CDR2 SNEGSKA (reference sequence). CDR3 in DNA: TGCAGTGGAGCCAAGGGGACAGGGGACGAAGCTTTCTTT. Protein: CSGAKGTGDEAFF.

This clonotype occurred a few times. This sequence joins TRBV5-1 and TRBJ2-7; perhaps TRBD2 as D (5 bases). V shed 4 bases and J shed 2 bases, with 13 bases lying between them. The CDR3 contains 14 residues. From germline, CDR1 is SGHRS and CDR2 YFSETQ. The CDR3 nucleotides read TGCGCCAGCAGCCCTGACTACTCTGCCTACGAGCAGTACTTC. It translates to CASSPDYSAYEQYF.

The chain combines TRBV6-6 with TRBJ2-6; possibly TRBD2 for D (5 bases). The ends were cut back, 6 bases at V and 0 bases at J, with 6 bases in the middle. Germline V gives CDR1 MNHNY, CDR2 SVGAGI (reference sequence). The CDR3 is 14 amino acids. CDR3 sequence: CASSGISGANVLTF. DNA of the CDR3: TGTGCCAGCAGCGGGATCTCTGGGGCCAACGTCCTGACTTTC.

The chain carries TRBV20-1 and TRBJ2-5; 7 bases map to TRBD1. V shed 4 bases, J shed 6 bases, and the junction held 5 bases outside the gene matches. The V gene's germline CDR1 is DFQATT and CDR2 SNEGSKA (reference sequence). The CDR3 consists of 12 residues. The CDR3 region has the DNA TGCAGTGCTACAGACAGGGAAAAGACCCAGTACTTC. It encodes CSATDREKTQYF.

There are a few counts of this clonotype. The chain employs TRBV7-2 and TRBJ2-7; D is possibly TRBD2 (6 bases). The CDR3 is 13 amino acids. Per the germline V gene, CDR1 is SGHTA and CDR2 is FQGNSA. Between the trimmed V and J ends, which lost 3 bases and 6 bases, there was a span of 12 bases. The CDR3 protein is CASSFSPGVEQYF. In DNA form, the CDR3 reads TGTGCCAGCAGCTTTAGTCCGGGGGTCGAGCAGTACTTC.

In this sample, this clonotype turned up a few times. V gene TRBV27 combines with J gene TRBJ2-3, with TRBD1 identical over 8 bases. From germline, CDR1 is MNHEY and CDR2 SMNVEV (reference sequence). The CDR3 loop spans 16 amino acids. V trimming: 10 bases; J trimming: 8 bases; junction bases outside the gene matches: 20. CDR3 amino acids: CANRFDRGSGIGTQYF. The DNA for the CDR3 is TGTGCCAACCGATTCGACAGGGGAAGTGGGATAGGTACGCAGTATTTT.

This clonotype was observed a handful of times. The rearrangement joins TRBV7-8 to TRBJ2-7, with D possibly being TRBD1 or TRBD2 (5 bases each). Trimming took off 5 bases at V and 6 bases at J, with 20 bases between the two ends. The germline gives CDR1 SGHVS, CDR2 FQNEAQ. The CDR3 runs 15 residues. CDR3 sequence reads: CASSVRDPGMGEQYF. Here the CDR3 DNA reads TGTGCCAGCAGCGTTCGGGACCCAGGGATGGGCGAGCAGTACTTC.

The chain is built from TRBV4-2 and TRBJ2-3, with unresolved D. The CDR3 loop spans 11 amino acids. Per the germline V gene, CDR1 is LGHNA and CDR2 is YNFKEQ. Trimming removed 7 bases at V and 6 bases at J, with 8 bases between. The CDR3: CASTGRDTQYF. DNA for the CDR3: TGTGCCAGCACAGGCCGGGATACGCAGTATTTT.

CDR3 residues: CASSPYMTGDSNQPQHF. CDR3 DNA: TGTGCCAGCAGCCCCTACATGACGGGTGATAGCAATCAGCCCCAGCATTTT. This chain links TRBV3-1 with TRBJ1-5; no firm D call. V shed 4 bases and J shed 0 bases, with 16 bases lying between them. CDR1 LGHDT and CDR2 YNNKEL come from the germline V gene (reference sequence). The CDR3 length is 17 residues.

The rearrangement uses TRBV21-1 and TRBJ2-3. TRBV21-1 is a documented pseudogene. There are 17 residues in the CDR3. CDR3 sequence: CASSNLGLRASTDTQYF. In DNA, the CDR3 is TGTGCCAGCAGCAATTTGGGTCTACGTGCTAGCACAGATACGCAGTATTTT.

The chain uses TRBV27 and TRBJ1-5; the D is unclear. Trimming left V 8 bases short and J 5 bases short, with 16 bases between. This CDR3 comprises 14 residues. CDR1 and CDR2 from the germline V gene are MNHEY and SMNVEV (reference sequence). CDR3 in DNA: TGTGCCAGCTCCCCGGCGGGGAATGATCAGCCCCAGCATTTT. Protein product: CASSPAGNDQPQHF.

This clonotype showed up just a few times. The chain employs TRBV29-1 and TRBJ2-3; 9 positions match TRBD2. Looked up from germline, CDR1 is SQVTM and CDR2 is ANQGSEA. V gave up 0 bases and J gave up 1 base; unmatched junction bases: 11. This CDR3 comprises 18 residues. The CDR3 DNA sequence: TGCAGCGTTGAAGATGGAGCGGGGGGCCAAGGGGGCACAGATACGCAGTATTTT. This gives the protein CSVEDGAGGQGGTDTQYF.

The chain has TRBV4-1 and TRBJ1-4; D is possibly TRBD1 (5 bases). Trimming took 1 base from V and 16 from J, leaving 13 bases between them. Germline V lookup: CDR1 MGHRA, CDR2 YSYEKL. This CDR3 has 12 amino acids. CDR3 nucleotides: TGCGCCAGCAGCCAAGTTGCGGGGGAACAGTTTTTT. Translating gives CASSQVAGEQFF.

This clonotype occurred a few times. The genes are TRBV12-3 or TRBV12-4 and TRBJ2-4; TRBD2 matches 12 bases. The CDR3 length is 17 residues. Losses at the gene ends were 5 bases for V and 0 bases for J; bases not matched to a gene: 5. Here the CDR3 reads CASSPLAGGLAKNIQYF. CDR3 nucleotide sequence: TGTGCCAGCAGTCCTCTAGCGGGGGGGCTAGCCAAAAACATTCAGTACTTC.

Comment on this clonotype: Germline is not matched at one junction end, which may reflect a read error. This chain links TRBV6-5 with TRBJ1-2; D unclear. The germline gives CDR1 MNHEY, CDR2 SVGAGI. The CDR3 has 15 amino acids. CDR3 in amino acids: CACSHYDDKDYGYTF. The CDR3 nucleotides are TGTGCCTGCAGCCACTACGACGATAAGGACTATGGCTACACCTTC.

The V gene is TRBV29-1, the J gene TRBJ2-7; 9 bases fit TRBD2. V was clipped by 2 bases and J by 1 base; unmatched bases: 15. Germline assignment: CDR1 SQVTM and CDR2 ANQGSEA. CDR3 length equals 18 residues. The CDR3: CSVENSGGILVWSYEQYF. CDR3 coding DNA: TGCAGCGTTGAAAATAGCGGGGGAATCCTTGTTTGGTCCTACGAGCAGTACTTC.